A single sample is the source of the 11 T cell receptor beta chains below, sequenced in a study of human T cells and chemical hapten exposure. TCRdb re-called the RACE reads with MiXCR, one entry per CDR3 protein. Among over 35,000 distinct CDR3 sequences listed, under 12% were seen once. Time point noted: pre-sensitization, week 0. The sample's treatment: therapeutic diphenylcyclopropenone sensitization with weekly scalp DPC. Material: whole blood, obtained in connection with sensitization to the hapten diphenylcyclopropenone (DPC). These receptors all come from a man younger than 45 with alopecia areata. Some clones in this sample may be carry-over from other donors' samples.

This clonotype was detected many times. The chain carries TRBV7-8 and TRBJ1-1; D is undetermined. The CDR3 sequence is 13 residues long. The V end was cut by 3 bases, the J end by 7 bases, with 12 bases between. CDR1 and CDR2 (germline): SGHVS, FQNEAQ. CDR3 region: CASSFYHGNEAFF. DNA for the CDR3: TGTGCCAGCAGCTTTTATCACGGCAATGAAGCTTTCTTT.

There are many counts of this clonotype. The rearrangement links TRBV2 to TRBJ1-5; TRBD1 matches 9 bases. The V and J ends lost 7 bases and 6 bases, in that order; junction bases with no gene match: 22. Looked up from germline, CDR1 is SNHLY and CDR2 is FYNNEI. This CDR3 comprises 19 residues. The CDR3 reads CASTGTFRDRAPLGQPQHF. CDR3 in DNA: TGTGCCAGCACCGGAACATTCCGGGACAGGGCCCCCCTGGGTCAGCCCCAGCATTTT.

This clonotype came up many times. The V gene is TRBV7-9, the J gene TRBJ1-6; D is undetermined. Germline V gene data show CDR1 as SEHNR and CDR2 as FQNEAQ (reference sequence). CDR3 size: 14 residues. The ends were cut back, 8 bases at V and 5 bases at J, with 13 bases in the middle. The CDR3 DNA reads as TGTGCCAGCCAAGGAGGCACACATAATTCACCCCTCCACTTT. Translation gives CASQGGTHNSPLHF.

The table lists this clonotype with a few counts. J is TRBJ2-1 and V is TRBV20-1; 8 bases agree with TRBD2. Trimming removed 7 bases from V and 6 bases from J; junction bases left unmatched: 5. This CDR3 has 12 amino acids. From germline, CDR1 is DFQATT and CDR2 SNEGSKA (reference sequence). The CDR3 protein is CSDGRAGNEQFF. The CDR3 nucleotides are TGCAGTGACGGGAGGGCGGGCAATGAGCAGTTCTTC.

This clonotype was observed a handful of times. The chain combines TRBV18 with TRBJ2-7; D is possibly TRBD2 (7 bases). The V end was cut by 0 bases, the J end by 7 bases, with 16 bases between. The CDR3 is 15 amino acids. The germline V gene encodes CDR1 KGHSH and CDR2 LQKENI. The CDR3 region has the DNA TGTGCCAGCTCACCACCCCTCGGGGGGCTGGGAGAGCAGTACTTC. Its protein product is CASSPPLGGLGEQYF.

This clonotype was counted only a few times. The chain links TRBV12-3 or TRBV12-4 to TRBJ1-1; D might be TRBD1 (5 bases). The CDR3 extends over 15 amino acids. The V end was cut by 5 bases, the J end by 1 base, with 14 bases between. CDR3 loop: CASSPRTRENTEAFF. CDR3 nucleotides: TGTGCCAGCAGTCCCCGTACCAGGGAGAACACTGAAGCTTTCTTT.

This clonotype was found many times. The chain links TRBV5-1 to TRBJ2-2; D is ambiguous. The CDR3 has 14 residues. V gave up 4 bases and J gave up 4 bases, with 11 bases separating them. CDR1 and CDR2 from the germline V gene are SGHRS and YFSETQ. CDR3: CASSPDSGTGELFF. The CDR3, as DNA: TGCGCCAGCAGCCCCGATTCGGGCACCGGGGAGCTGTTTTTT.

This clonotype was seen repeatedly, ten times or more. The V call is TRBV20-1, the J call TRBJ2-2; possibly TRBD1 or TRBD2 for D (6 bases each). Per the germline V gene, CDR1 is DFQATT and CDR2 is SNEGSKA (reference sequence). The germline V and J ends were trimmed by 0 bases and 4 bases, with 12 bases remaining between them. The CDR3 covers 15 residues. The CDR3 DNA reads as TGCAGTGCTAGAGATGCCGGGGGCCCCACCGGGGAGCTGTTTTTT. This translates into CSARDAGGPTGELFF.

Ten or more counts support this clonotype. The rearrangement links TRBV11-2 to TRBJ2-7; D unresolved. CDR1 and CDR2 (germline): SGHAT, FQNNGV. V lost 1 base and J 4 bases, leaving 17 bases between the germline ends. This CDR3 has 16 residues. In nucleotides, the CDR3 is TGTGCCAGCAGCTTAGTCGCCAAGCTCTTTGCGTACGAGCAGTACTTC. It translates to CASSLVAKLFAYEQYF.

In this sample, this clonotype turned up a few times. The chain carries TRBV5-1 and TRBJ2-3; D gene uncertain. CDR1 is SGHRS and CDR2 is YFSETQ in the germline V gene. V was trimmed by 0 bases and J by 1 base, leaving 9 bases between them. There are 15 residues in the CDR3. The CDR3 loop is CASSLATTGTDTQYF. CDR3 DNA sequence: TGCGCCAGCAGCTTGGCTACCACTGGCACAGATACGCAGTATTTT.

This clonotype was seen repeatedly, ten times or more. This CDR3 is CASSFDRPTWGNEQFF. DNA of the CDR3: TGTGCCAGCAGCTTCGACAGGCCCACTTGGGGCAATGAGCAGTTCTTC. The genes are TRBV7-6 and TRBJ2-1; perhaps TRBD1 as D (6 bases). Germline CDR1 and CDR2: SGHVS and FNYEAQ. The CDR3 is made up of 16 amino acids. V was pared by 3 bases and J by 6 bases, with 18 bases between.